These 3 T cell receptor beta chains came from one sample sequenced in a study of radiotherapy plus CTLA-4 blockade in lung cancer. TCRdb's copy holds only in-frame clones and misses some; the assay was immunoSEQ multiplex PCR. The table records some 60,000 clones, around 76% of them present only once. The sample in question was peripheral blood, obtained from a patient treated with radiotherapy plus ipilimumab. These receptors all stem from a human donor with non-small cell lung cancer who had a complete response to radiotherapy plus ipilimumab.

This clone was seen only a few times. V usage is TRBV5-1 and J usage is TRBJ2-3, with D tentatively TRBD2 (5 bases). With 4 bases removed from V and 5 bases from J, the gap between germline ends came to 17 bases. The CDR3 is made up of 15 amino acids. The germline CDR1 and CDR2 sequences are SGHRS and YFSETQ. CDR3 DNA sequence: TGCGCCAGCAGCGCGGAGAGGGTGGTCTTAGATACGCAGTATTTT. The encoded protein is CASSAERVVLDTQYF.

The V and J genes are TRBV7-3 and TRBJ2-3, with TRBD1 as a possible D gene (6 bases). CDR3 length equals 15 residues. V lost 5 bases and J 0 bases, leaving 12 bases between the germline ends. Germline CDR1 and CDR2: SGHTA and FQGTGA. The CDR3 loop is CASSGLGASTDTQYF. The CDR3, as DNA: TGTGCCAGCAGCGGTTTGGGGGCTAGCACAGATACGCAGTATTTT.

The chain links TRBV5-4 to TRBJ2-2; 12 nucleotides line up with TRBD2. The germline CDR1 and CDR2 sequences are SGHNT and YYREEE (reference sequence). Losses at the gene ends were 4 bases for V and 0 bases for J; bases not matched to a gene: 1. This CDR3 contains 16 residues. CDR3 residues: CASSRLAGANTGELFF. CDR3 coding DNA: TGTGCCAGCAGCAGACTAGCGGGAGCGAACACCGGGGAGCTGTTTTTT.